The 17 T cell receptor beta chains in this list originate from one sample, sequenced in a study of radiotherapy plus CTLA-4 blockade in lung cancer. Libraries were prepared by immunoSEQ multiplex PCR; TCRdb keeps only in-frame clonotypes and omits some of them. The sample carries 70,000 to 90,000 clones, around 84% recorded once. Sequenced here: peripheral blood, sampled from a patient treated with radiotherapy plus ipilimumab. The source of these receptors is a human donor with non-small cell lung cancer who had stable disease on radiotherapy plus ipilimumab.

The chain links TRBV28 to TRBJ1-5; D is perhaps TRBD1 (5 bases). V was clipped by 5 bases and J by 1 base, with 9 bases between them. Germline CDR1 and CDR2: MDHEN and SYDVKM. The CDR3 loop spans 14 amino acids. CDR3 sequence (DNA): TGTGCCAGCAGTGAGGGGAGGAGCAATCAGCCCCAGCATTTT. Translation gives CASSEGRSNQPQHF.

In this sample, this clone turned up once. The CDR3 spells CATLPGVSYNSPLHF. The CDR3 DNA sequence: TGTGCCACCTTGCCCGGGGTCTCCTATAATTCACCCCTCCACTTT. J is TRBJ1-6 and V is TRBV6-1, with D unclear. The CDR3 sequence is 15 residues long. Trimming took 10 bases from V and 0 from J, leaving 13 bases between them. Germline CDR1 reads MNHNS; CDR2 reads SASEGT.

The rearrangement links TRBV4-2 to TRBJ2-2; D gene unclear. Looked up from germline, CDR1 is LGHNA and CDR2 is YNFKEQ. The CDR3 length is 14 residues. V was pared by 0 bases and J by 5 bases, with 7 bases between. As DNA, the CDR3 is TGTGCCAGCAGCCAAGAGTCATGGACCGGGGAGCTGTTTTTT. This translates into CASSQESWTGELFF.

In its sample, this clone was seen a few times. The chain joins TRBV5-1 to TRBJ1-2; 8 nucleotides match TRBD1. V lost 4 bases and J lost 5; bases outside the gene matches: 4. The CDR3 is 13 residues long. In germline, CDR1 is SGHRS, CDR2 YFSETQ. The CDR3 is CASSATGGYGYTF. The CDR3 DNA is TGCGCCAGCAGCGCCACAGGGGGGTATGGCTACACCTTC. The whole variable domain, filled in from reference TRBV5-1 and TRBJ1-2, reads KAGVTQTPRYLIKTRGQQVTLSCSPISGHRSVSWYQQTPGQGLQFLFEYFSETQRNKGNFPGRFSGRQFSNSRSEMNVSTLELGDSALYLCASSATGGYGYTFGSGTRLTVV.

The chain has TRBV28 and TRBJ1-2; maybe TRBD1 (6 bases). Looked up from germline, CDR1 is MDHEN and CDR2 is SYDVKM. Deletions cut 8 bases from V and 4 bases from J, with 17 bases between. There are 14 residues in the CDR3. CDR3 protein: CASSPTDRAYGYTF. The CDR3, as DNA: TGTGCCAGCTCCCCCACGGACAGAGCCTATGGCTACACCTTC.

CDR3 residues: CSAREGGRQFF. The CDR3 DNA reads TGCAGTGCTAGGGAGGGGGGTCGGCAGTTCTTC. The J gene is TRBJ2-1, the V gene TRBV20-1; D is perhaps TRBD1 or TRBD2 (6 bases each). This CDR3 region has 11 residues. Germline V gives CDR1 DFQATT, CDR2 SNEGSKA (reference sequence). V gave up 3 bases and J gave up 12 bases, with 12 bases separating them.

The genes are TRBV5-1 and TRBJ2-5; D may be TRBD2 (6 bases). With 0 bases removed from V and 4 bases from J, the gap between germline ends came to 13 bases. The CDR3 is 15 residues long. CDR1 and CDR2 from the germline V gene are SGHRS and YFSETQ. CDR3 protein: CASSLDGDGGETQYF. CDR3 nucleotides: TGCGCCAGCAGCTTGGATGGGGACGGGGGAGAGACCCAGTACTTC. The full variable domain, with the rest looked up from reference TRBV5-1 and TRBJ2-5, is KAGVTQTPRYLIKTRGQQVTLSCSPISGHRSVSWYQQTPGQGLQFLFEYFSETQRNKGNFPGRFSGRQFSNSRSEMNVSTLELGDSALYLCASSLDGDGGETQYFGPGTRLLVL.

This clone was recorded once. The chain couples TRBV7-6 to TRBJ1-1, with D perhaps TRBD1 (5 bases). V was cut by 5 bases and J by 1 base, with 11 bases left in between. The CDR3 runs 14 residues. CDR1 and CDR2 from the germline V gene are SGHVS and FNYEAQ. In DNA, the CDR3 is TGTGCCAGCAGCCCGGGGACGGAGAACACTGAAGCTTTCTTT. Protein: CASSPGTENTEAFF.

The genes are TRBV4-2 and TRBJ2-7, with 7 nucleotides matching TRBD2. The CDR3 spans 16 residues. V dropped 1 base and J dropped 2; count of bases not matched to a gene: 8. Germline loops: CDR1 LGHNA, CDR2 YNFKEQ. The DNA of the CDR3 is TGTGCCAGCAGCCAAGCGGGGACGGGGAGGGCCTACGAGCAGTACTTC. Its translation: CASSQAGTGRAYEQYF.

The chain has TRBV9 and TRBJ2-7, with D uncertain. Germline loops: CDR1 SGDLS, CDR2 YYNGEE. Trimming removed 3 bases at V and 2 bases at J, with 9 bases between. The CDR3 covers 13 residues. This CDR3 is CASSAGGAYEQYF. Written as DNA, the CDR3 is TGTGCCAGCAGCGCGGGCGGAGCCTACGAGCAGTACTTC.

The rearrangement links TRBV4-1 to TRBJ2-5, with D tentatively TRBD1 (5 bases). CDR1 is MGHRA, CDR2 YSYEKL, per germline. The length of the CDR3 is 15 residues. Trimming stripped 0 bases from V and 1 base from J, with 9 bases between. In DNA, the CDR3 is TGCGCCAGCAGCCAAGATGCGACAGCCCAAGAGACCCAGTACTTC. Its translation is CASSQDATAQETQYF.

The genes are TRBV11-2 and TRBJ1-2; the D is unclear. This CDR3 is 14 amino acids long. Trimming removed 1 base at V and 4 bases at J, with 10 bases between. Germline values: CDR1 SGHAT, CDR2 FQNNGV. CDR3 DNA: TGTGCCAGCAGCTTAGGCGGACTCCTCTATGGCTACACCTTC. Its translation is CASSLGGLLYGYTF.

With respect to this clone: In the same sample, other DNA sequences code for this CDR3. V gene TRBV30 combines with J gene TRBJ2-5, with a possible D match to TRBD2 (5 bases). This CDR3 is 13 amino acids long. The germline CDR1 and CDR2 sequences are GTSNPN and SVGIG (reference sequence). Trimming took off 5 bases at V and 5 bases at J, with 15 bases between the two ends. The CDR3 bases are TGTGCCTGGGCCCGAAGGCGGGCGGAGACCCAGTACTTC. Its protein product is CAWARRRAETQYF.

The V gene is TRBV5-8, the J gene TRBJ2-5; perhaps D is TRBD1 or TRBD2 (5 bases each). This CDR3 spans 17 amino acids. CDR1 is SGHTS and CDR2 is YDEGEE in the germline V gene. Trimming shortened V by 0 bases and J by 1 base, and 16 bases separated the two germline ends. The CDR3 loop reads CASSLATGAGVQETQYF. Here the CDR3 DNA reads TGTGCCAGCAGCTTGGCAACTGGGGCCGGGGTCCAAGAGACCCAGTACTTC.

V and J are TRBV30 and TRBJ1-1; TRBD1 is a possible D gene (5 bases). This CDR3 spans 13 amino acids. CDR1 and CDR2 from the germline V gene are GTSNPN and SVGIG (reference sequence). Between the trimmed V and J ends, which lost 3 bases and 1 base, there was a span of 9 bases. CDR3 nucleotides: TGTGCCTGGAGCGCGACAGCGAACACTGAAGCTTTCTTT. This gives the protein CAWSATANTEAFF.

The chain links TRBV5-1 to TRBJ1-5; 7 bases agree with TRBD1. This CDR3 comprises 15 residues. The V gene end was trimmed by 3 bases and the J gene end by 4 bases; junction bases not matched to a gene: 7. Per germline, CDR1 SGHRS and CDR2 YFSETQ. Here the CDR3 reads CASSSSGQTNQPQHF. CDR3 DNA sequence: TGCGCCAGCAGCTCGTCGGGACAGACTAATCAGCCCCAGCATTTT. Filled out from reference TRBV5-1 and TRBJ1-5, the complete variable domain reads KAGVTQTPRYLIKTRGQQVTLSCSPISGHRSVSWYQQTPGQGLQFLFEYFSETQRNKGNFPGRFSGRQFSNSRSEMNVSTLELGDSALYLCASSSSGQTNQPQHFGDGTRLSIL.

This clone was counted a few times. This chain uses TRBV27 with TRBJ1-2; D is perhaps TRBD1 (6 bases). Deletions cut 2 bases from V and 7 bases from J, with 17 bases between. CDR1 is MNHEY, CDR2 SMNVEV, per germline (reference sequence). The length of the CDR3 is 15 residues. The CDR3 protein is CASSLTGREISGYTF. CDR3 coding DNA: TGTGCCAGCAGTTTAACAGGGCGGGAGATTTCTGGCTACACCTTC.